Reported below is one TCR beta chain. Its antigen is still unknown. No base quality information exists; no much larger clone differs at one position. Including cysteine and phenylalanine, the CDR3 has 14 amino acids. Just the 42-base CDR3 DNA is kept, in frame starting at base 1. V has 3 bases trimmed and J has 4 bases trimmed; junction bases matching no gene number 2. The source of the sample is a study of blood T cells in healthy people across ages (dated by TCRdb to between 2014 and 2017). For context, the study as a whole: Template switching captured roughly one uniquely barcoded TCR beta cDNA molecule per two T cells in model experiments. Age-related changes in TCR beta repertoire diversity were measured in the study by deep sequencing normalized with unique cDNA molecular identifiers. The donors were divided into four age groups: young (average approximately 15 years), middle-aged (almost 40), aged (around 67) and long-lived (nearly 85). To avoid experimental bias, donors of different ages were spread randomly across the sequencing lanes. The study analyzed two additional independent replicas of 1 million unique cDNA reads from the same blood draw for two donors, one aged 18 to 29 and one aged 80 or older.

Results and caveats for the whole study, not just this receptor: As age increased, observed TCR beta diversity per million T cells dropped in a roughly linear way, and a significant reduction was already evident by age 40. Estimates of total diversity based on one million sequenced T cells were considered lower bounds and underestimates. Donor CMV infection status was unknown, potentially confounding age-related changes in expanded clonotypes. There was a strong correlation between observed TCR beta diversity and the percentage of naive T cells measured by flow cytometry. The long-lived group showed more naive CD4+ T cells, fewer expanded clones and increased TCR diversity than the aged group, suggesting age selection. Bulk unsorted PBMC profiling prevented conclusive comparison of naive and antigen-experienced compartments.

The donors were roughly 39 Caucasian individuals from Russia, aged about 6 to 100 years, who were systemically healthy. Around 9.9 milliliters of peripheral blood were collected from each donor into EDTA-treated Vacutainer tubes. Ficoll-Paque density-gradient centrifugation was used to isolate PBMCs, with at least 7 million per sample. Total RNA, at least 6 micrograms per sample, was extracted from PBMCs with Trizol reagent. Naive CD45RAhigh/CD27high T cell percentages were measured by flow cytometry on a PBMC aliquot from every donor. The receptor library was made with 5' RACE. The sequencing machine was an Illumina HiSeq 2500. A second about 7 to 12 cycle PCR used a sample-barcoded 5' primer and a J-beta primer mix. Each TCR beta cDNA molecule received a unique molecular identifier from a template-switch 5' adaptor carrying 12 random nucleotides. At least 3 million CDR3-containing paired-end reads were obtained from each sample. First-strand cDNA was synthesized from all RNA with the Mint cDNA synthesis kit, primed by a TRBC-specific oligonucleotide. Following uracil-DNA glycosylase treatment, a first 18-cycle PCR with universal primers M1SS and BC2_uni_R was performed on all cDNA. The original methods were these. For normalization, 1 million high-quality reads were randomly selected from each sample, with every read carrying a distinct molecular identifier. Instead of being binned into consensus sequences, reads with shared molecular identifiers were discarded. MiTCR, run with a Q25 quality threshold and the strictest error-elimination algorithm, handled CDR3 identification, clonotype clustering and error correction. A nonparametric unseen species model with Euler transformation was used to estimate lower-bound total TCR beta diversity. TCRdb trimmed public reads at Q25 via fastp, called clones via MiXCR and kept in-frame beta chains. Entries that share a CDR3 protein sequence are merged under the most common genes and DNA. The V and J calls were not made by the authors but by TCRdb's processing. For this sample there are 1,500,000 or so distinct CDR3 sequences; 59% appear just once. The top ten clones comprise about 6.7% of the sample.

Recombination connected TRBV12-3 or TRBV12-4 to TRBJ2-1; TRBD1 matches 8 bases in the middle. This clonotype originated in a man between 18 and 35 years old in good health. Sequencing was done on a sample of blood. In nucleotides, the sequence is TGTGCCAGCAGTTTCCGGGACAGGTACAATGAGCAGTTCTTC. Its protein reads: CASSFRDRYNEQFF.